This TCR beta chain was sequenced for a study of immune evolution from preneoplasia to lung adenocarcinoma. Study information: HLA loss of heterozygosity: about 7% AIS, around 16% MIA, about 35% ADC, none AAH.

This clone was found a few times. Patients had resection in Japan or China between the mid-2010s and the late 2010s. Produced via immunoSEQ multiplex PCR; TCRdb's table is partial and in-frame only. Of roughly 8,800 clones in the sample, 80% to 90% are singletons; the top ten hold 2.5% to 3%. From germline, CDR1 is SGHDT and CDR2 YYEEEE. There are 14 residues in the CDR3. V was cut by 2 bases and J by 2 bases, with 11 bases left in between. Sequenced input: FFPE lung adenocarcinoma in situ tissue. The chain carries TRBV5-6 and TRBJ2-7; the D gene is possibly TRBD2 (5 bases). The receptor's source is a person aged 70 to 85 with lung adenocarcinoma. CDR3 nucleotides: TGTGCCAGCAGCTTAGCGGCGGAGACCTACGAGCAGTACTTC. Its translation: CASSLAAETYEQYF.